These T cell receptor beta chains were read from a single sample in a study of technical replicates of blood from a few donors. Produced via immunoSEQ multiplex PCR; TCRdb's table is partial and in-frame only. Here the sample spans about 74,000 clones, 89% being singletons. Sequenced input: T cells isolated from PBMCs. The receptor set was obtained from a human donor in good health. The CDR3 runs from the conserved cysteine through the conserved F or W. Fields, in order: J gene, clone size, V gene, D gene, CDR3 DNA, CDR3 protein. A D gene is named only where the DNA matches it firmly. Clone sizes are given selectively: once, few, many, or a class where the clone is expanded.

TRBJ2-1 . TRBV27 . TGTGCCAGCAGTCTAGGTCTGACTAGATCCTACAATGAGCAGTTCTTC CASSLGLTRSYNEQFF
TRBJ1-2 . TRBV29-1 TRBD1 TGCAGCGTTGAAGATAAGGGGGCAGCTGGCTACACCTTC CSVEDKGAAGYTF
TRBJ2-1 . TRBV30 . TGTGCCTGGATCAGGGGCTCCTACAATGAGCAGTTCTTC CAWIRGSYNEQFF
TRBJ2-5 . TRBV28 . TGTGCCAGCAGGCTACAGGGCCAAGAGACCCAGTACTTC CASRLQGQETQYF
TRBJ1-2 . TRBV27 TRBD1 TGTGCCAGCAGGTTACAGGGGGATGCCTATGGCTACACCTTC CASRLQGDAYGYTF
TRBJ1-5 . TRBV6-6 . TGTGCCAGCAGTTACCCGACGGGGGAAGGTCAGCCCCAGCATTTT CASSYPTGEGQPQHF
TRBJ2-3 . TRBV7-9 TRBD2 TGTGCCAGCAGCTTAATACTAGCGGGAGAAGATACGCAGTATTTT CASSLILAGEDTQYF
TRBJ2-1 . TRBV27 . TGTGCCACCCGCCGGGACTTCTCTGGGTACAATGAGCAGTTCTTC CATRRDFSGYNEQFF
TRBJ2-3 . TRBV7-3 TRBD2 TGTGCCAGCAGCGTACCGGGACTAGCTCCGTATTTT CASSVPGLAPYF
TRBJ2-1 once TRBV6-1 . TGTGCCAGCAGTGCCGTAGCGAGTGAGCAGTTCTTC CASSAVASEQFF
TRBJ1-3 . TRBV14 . TGTGCCAGCAGCCGCGGGATGAACTCTGGAAACACCATATATTTT CASSRGMNSGNTIYF
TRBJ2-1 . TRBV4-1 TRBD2 TGCGCCAGCAGCCAAACAACGGCTAGCGGGCATAGCTCCTACAATGAGCAGTTCTTC CASSQTTASGHSSYNEQFF
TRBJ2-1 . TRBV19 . TGTGCCAGTAGGCCAGGTACCTACAATGAGCAGTTCTTC CASRPGTYNEQFF
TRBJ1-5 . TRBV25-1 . TGTGCCAGCAGTGATACAGGGTGGCATCAGCCCCAGCATTTT CASSDTGWHQPQHF
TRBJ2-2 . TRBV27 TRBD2 TGTGCCAGCAGTTTTAGGCGGGAGGGCCCCGGGGAGCTGTTTTTT CASSFRREGPGELFF
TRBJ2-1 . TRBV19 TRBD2 TGTGCCAGTAGTGCCCATTGGGGGGGTAACTATGAGCAGTTCTTC CASSAHWGGNYEQFF
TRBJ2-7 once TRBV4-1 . TGCGCCAGCAGCCAAGGTCTTTTTTCCTACGAGCAGTACTTC CASSQGLFSYEQYF
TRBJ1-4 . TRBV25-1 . TGTGCCAGCAGTGAGGGGGGGATACGTGAAAAACTGTTTTTT CASSEGGIREKLFF
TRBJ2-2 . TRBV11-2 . TGTGCCAGCAGCCCCTTTAACACCGGGGAGCTGTTTTTT CASSPFNTGELFF
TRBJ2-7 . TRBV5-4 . TGTGCCAGCAGCCTAGTCAGGGGTAAGGGCGAGCAGTACTTC CASSLVRGKGEQYF
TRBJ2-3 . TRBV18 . TGTGCCAGCTCACCAGGGGAGGCTAGCACAGATACGCAGTATTTT CASSPGEASTDTQYF
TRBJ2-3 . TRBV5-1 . TGCGCCAGCAGCCCGTACTCGCCTAGCACAGATACGCAGTATTTT CASSPYSPSTDTQYF
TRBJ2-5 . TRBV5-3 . TGTGCCAGTTCCGGGATGACGGTGAAAGAGACCCAGTACTTC CASSGMTVKETQYF
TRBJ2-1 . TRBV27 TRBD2 TGTGCCAGCAGCTCTCATCGCTCGGGACTAGTGAGCTCCTACAATGAGCAGTTCTTC CASSSHRSGLVSSYNEQFF
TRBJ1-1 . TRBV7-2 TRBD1 TGTGCCAGCAGCACCATAGGACAGGGTAGGACTGAAGCTTTCTTT CASSTIGQGRTEAFF
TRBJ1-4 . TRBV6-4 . TGTGCCAGCAGGGAGCAGGGGCGGGAAAAACTGTTTTTT CASREQGREKLFF
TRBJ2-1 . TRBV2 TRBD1 TGTGCCAGCAGACAGGGGTCCAGCTCCTACAATGAGCAGTTCTTC CASRQGSSSYNEQFF
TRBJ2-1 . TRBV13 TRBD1 TGTGCCAGCAGCTTAGACAGGGGTGAGCAGTTCTTC CASSLDRGEQFF
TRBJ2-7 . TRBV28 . TGTGCCAGCAGTTTTGTAGCCGGTGAGGGAGAGCAGTACTTC CASSFVAGEGEQYF
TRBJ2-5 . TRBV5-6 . TGTGCCAGCAGCTTGATTCCCCTTCAAGAGACCCAGTACTTC CASSLIPLQETQYF
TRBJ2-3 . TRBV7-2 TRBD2 TGTGCCAGCAGCACCATAGCGGGAACTAGCACAGATACGCAGTATTTT CASSTIAGTSTDTQYF
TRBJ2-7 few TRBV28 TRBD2 TGTGCCAGCAGGCCAGGGACTAGCGGCTACTACGAGCAGTACTTC CASRPGTSGYYEQYF
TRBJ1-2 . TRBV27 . TGTGCCAGCAGTTCACAGACAGGATCCAGCTATGGCTACACCTTC CASSSQTGSSYGYTF
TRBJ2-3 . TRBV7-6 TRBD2 TGTGCCAGCAGCCAAACTAGCGGTTACACAGATACGCAGTATTTT CASSQTSGYTDTQYF
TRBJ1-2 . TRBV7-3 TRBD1 TGTGCCAGCAGCGCCCAAGGAACAGGGGATGGCTACACCTTC CASSAQGTGDGYTF
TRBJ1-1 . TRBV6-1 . TGTGCCAGTGTCGCTAACAGGCGGAACACTGAAGCTTTCTTT CASVANRRNTEAFF
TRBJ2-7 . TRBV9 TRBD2 TGTGCCAGCAGCGCTAGCGGGATACTCGAGCAGTACTTC CASSASGILEQYF
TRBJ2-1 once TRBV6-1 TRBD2 TGTGCCAGCAGTATTAGCGGGAGATACAATGAGCAGTTCTTC CASSISGRYNEQFF
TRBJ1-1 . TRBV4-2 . TGTGCCAGCAGCACCCTTCCGACAGCAGAGAACACTGAAGCTTTCTTT CASSTLPTAENTEAFF
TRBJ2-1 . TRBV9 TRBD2 TGTGCCAGCAGCCATACTAGCGGACTTTACAATGAGCAGTTCTTC CASSHTSGLYNEQFF
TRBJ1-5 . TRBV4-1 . TGCGCCAGCAGCCAATCCGACGTAAGCGCGTATAGCAATCAGCCCCAGCATTTT CASSQSDVSAYSNQPQHF
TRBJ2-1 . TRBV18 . TGTGCCAGCTCACCTTTCCGCGACTCAAACGGTGAGCAGTTCTTC CASSPFRDSNGEQFF
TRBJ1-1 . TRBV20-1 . TGCAGTGCTAGTAAGAACACTGAAGCTTTCTTT CSASKNTEAFF
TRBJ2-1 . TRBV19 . TGTGCCAGTAGTATAGACAGGGGCCCCTACAATGAGCAGTTCTTC CASSIDRGPYNEQFF
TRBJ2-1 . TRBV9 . TGTGCCAGCAGCGCAACAGGGGAGCAGTTCTTC CASSATGEQFF
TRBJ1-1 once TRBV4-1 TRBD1 TGCGCCAGCAGTCGGACAGGGCCCATGAACACTGAAGCTTTCTTT CASSRTGPMNTEAFF
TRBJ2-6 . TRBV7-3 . TGTGCCGGGGGGTCAGGGCCCGGTGGGGGGGCCAACGTCCTGACTTTC CAGGSGPGGGANVLTF
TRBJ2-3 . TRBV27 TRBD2 TGTGCCAGCAGGTCTAGCGGGAGGCCCACAGATACGCAGTATTTT CASRSSGRPTDTQYF
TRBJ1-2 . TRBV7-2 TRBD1 TGTGCCAGCAGCTTAGTGTCTGGGGTGACAGGGGACGGACATGGCTACACCTTC CASSLVSGVTGDGHGYTF
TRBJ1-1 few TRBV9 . TGTGCCAGCAGCGTAGTAGATAACACTGAAGCTTTCTTT CASSVVDNTEAFF
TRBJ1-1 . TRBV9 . TGTGCCAGCAGCGCCGGGAATCAGGGGACTGAAGCTTTCTTT CASSAGNQGTEAFF
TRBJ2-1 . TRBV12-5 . TGTGCTAGTGGATCATTACTGGTTTCCTACAATGAGCAGTTCTTC CASGSLLVSYNEQFF
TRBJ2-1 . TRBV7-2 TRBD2 TGTGCCAGCAGCCTGCCCCCGGGAGGAGAGCAGTTCTTC CASSLPPGGEQFF